This paragraph reports one TCR beta chain. What it recognizes is unknown. CDR1 is MNHEY, CDR2 SVGAGI, per germline. With 2 bases clipped from V and 4 bases from J, the junction kept 3 bases outside the gene matches. The CDR3 runs to 14 residues. Pregnant or lactating patients were excluded, as were those with uncontrolled infection or other autoimmune disease. These data come from a study of T cells in Graves' hyperthyroidism and ophthalmopathy. Overall study results and limits: A model built on 13 V-J features separated ophthalmopathy from stable hyperthyroidism.

TCR beta CDR3 region amplification was performed from RNA transcripts. The primer set for the first-round RT-PCR of the TCR CDR3 was HTBI. TCRdb re-called the multiplex PCR reads with MiXCR, one entry per CDR3 protein. The data contain 600,000 to 650,000 distinct CDR3 sequences, around 16% of them singletons. V gene TRBV6-5 combines with J gene TRBJ2-7, with TRBD1 matching over 9 bases. The receptor was isolated from a woman aged 30 to 39 with Graves' hyperthyroidism. Material for sequencing was blood. The CDR3 DNA follows: TGTGCCAGCAGTTACCGGGACAGGGTTTACGAGCAGTACTTC. Translating gives CASSYRDRVYEQYF.